This T cell receptor beta chain was retrieved from a study of chemoradiotherapy in HPV16-positive cancers. Study-wide background: Functional T-cell assays on a couple of HPV16-positive patients' cells defined candidate HPV-specific clones and common TCR motifs.

This table comes from immunoSEQ multiplex PCR, and its TCRdb copy is limited to in-frame clones, with some not included. The sample lists 5,800 or so clones, more than 85% seen once, with approximately 22% in the top ten. CDR1 and CDR2 (germline): SGHVS, FQNEAQ. Trimming stripped 0 bases from V and 2 bases from J, with 5 bases between. The CDR3 totals 14 residues. Samples were taken several times over chemoradiotherapy. General observations from the study: Better recurrence-free survival went with HPV-responsive T-cell expansion in HPV16-positive patients. Only a couple of HPV16-positive patients supplied the functional HPV-specificity definition.

With respect to this clone: The antigen is not known.

The source is a human donor with HPV-associated anogenital cancer. The specimen was blood, collected from a patient who underwent chemoradiotherapy. The chain recombines TRBV7-8 with TRBJ2-1; no clear D gene. The CDR3 reads CASSLAETYNEQFF. In DNA, the CDR3 is TGTGCCAGCAGCTTAGCGGAGACCTACAATGAGCAGTTCTTC.